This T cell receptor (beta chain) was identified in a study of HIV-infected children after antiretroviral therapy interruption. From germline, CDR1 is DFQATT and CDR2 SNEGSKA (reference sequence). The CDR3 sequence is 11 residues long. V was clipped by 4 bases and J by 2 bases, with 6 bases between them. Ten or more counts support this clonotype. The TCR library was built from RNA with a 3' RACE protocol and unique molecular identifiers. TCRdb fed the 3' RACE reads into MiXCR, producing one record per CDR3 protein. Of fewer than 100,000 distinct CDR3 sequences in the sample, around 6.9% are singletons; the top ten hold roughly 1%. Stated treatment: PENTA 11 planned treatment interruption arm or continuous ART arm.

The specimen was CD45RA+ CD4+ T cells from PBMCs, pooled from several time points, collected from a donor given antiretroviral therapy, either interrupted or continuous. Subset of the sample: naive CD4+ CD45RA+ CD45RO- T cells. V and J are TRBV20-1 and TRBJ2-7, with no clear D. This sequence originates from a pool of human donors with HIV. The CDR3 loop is CSATRAYEQYF. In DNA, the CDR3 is TGCAGTGCTACTAGAGCCTACGAGCAGTACTTC.